A selection of T cell receptor beta chains follows, all from one sample in a study of T cells after yellow fever vaccination. MiXCR was run by TCRdb on the 5' RACE reads, yielding one entry per CDR3 protein. Here the sample spans approximately 110,000 distinct CDR3 sequences, roughly 8.9% being singletons. Sequences were derived from CD8+ T cells sorted from PBMCs, sampled 45 days after the yellow fever booster vaccination. These receptor sequences come from a man in his thirties or forties who received the YFV17D yellow fever vaccine. The CDR3 runs from the conserved cysteine through the conserved F or W. Fields, in order: CDR3 DNA, CDR3 protein, J gene, D gene, clone size, V gene. The D gene is left open where the match is weak. The size of a clone is reported for some rows only, either as once, few or many, or as a class for expanded clones.

TGTGCCAGCTCACCTGCTAGCAGCAGCTACGAGCAGTACTTC | CASSPASSSYEQYF | TRBJ2-7 | - | many | TRBV18
TGTGCCAGCAGTTTCCGGGGGACGTCCCGCGTCCAGGGAAGTGAAAAACTGTTTTTT | CASSFRGTSRVQGSEKLFF | TRBJ1-4 | - | few | TRBV27
TGTGCCAGCATCGACTCACCGGGGTCCACGCAGTATTTT | CASIDSPGSTQYF | TRBJ2-3 | - | many | TRBV6-1
TGTGCCACAAGACAGGGCCACGAGCAGTACTTC | CATRQGHEQYF | TRBJ2-7 | TRBD1 | few | TRBV6-2/TRBV6-3
TGTGCCAGCAGCTTCGGCCCCGCCTCGTACGAGCAGTACTTC | CASSFGPASYEQYF | TRBJ2-7 | - | many | TRBV7-9
TGTGCCAGCAGCCAAGATTACGGAACCTACGAGCAGTACTTC | CASSQDYGTYEQYF | TRBJ2-7 | - | - | TRBV14
TGTGCCAGCAGCTTGGGGGGATACCAAGAGACCCAGTACTTC | CASSLGGYQETQYF | TRBJ2-5 | - | - | TRBV5-6
TGTGCCAGCAGTGAGGTCAGGGCTATGGAGACCCAGTACTTC | CASSEVRAMETQYF | TRBJ2-5 | - | many | TRBV6-1
TGTGCCAGCAATCCGACTAGTCCCTCCTACGAGCAGTACTTC | CASNPTSPSYEQYF | TRBJ2-7 | - | many | TRBV2
TGTGCCAGCAGCTTAACGGGACAGGGAGACGAGCAGTACTTC | CASSLTGQGDEQYF | TRBJ2-7 | TRBD1 | - | TRBV7-9
TGTGCCAGCAGTTTAATCGGGACAGGGACCTACGAGCAGTACTTC | CASSLIGTGTYEQYF | TRBJ2-7 | TRBD1 | few | TRBV27
TGTGCCAGCAGCCAGCCCGGGACTGCTCTCCGCACAGATACGCAGTATTTT | CASSQPGTALRTDTQYF | TRBJ2-3 | - | many | TRBV7-8
TGCGCCAGCAGCCCCAGCGGGAGACCCTACGAGCAGTACTTC | CASSPSGRPYEQYF | TRBJ2-7 | TRBD2 | many | TRBV5-1
TGCAGTGCTAGAGATATTCGGACCCTCCTCGATGAGCAGTTCTTC | CSARDIRTLLDEQFF | TRBJ2-1 | - | many | TRBV20-1
TGCAGCGTTGCCGGGACTCGATCCTACAATGAGCAGTTCTTC | CSVAGTRSYNEQFF | TRBJ2-1 | - | many | TRBV29-1
TGCAGTGGTAGGGGGACTAGCGGGAGTGATGAGCAGTTCTTC | CSGRGTSGSDEQFF | TRBJ2-1 | TRBD2 | many | TRBV20-1
TGTGCCAGCAGCTTACTGGCGGGAGGGATGAACGAGCAGTACTTC | CASSLLAGGMNEQYF | TRBJ2-7 | TRBD2 | few | TRBV7-2
TGTGCCAGTCCTACAGGGGAAGATACGCAGTATTTT | CASPTGEDTQYF | TRBJ2-3 | TRBD1 | many | TRBV6-5
TGTGCCACCAGCAGAGATCCCGGGGTAGCAAATCAGCCCCAGCATTTT | CATSRDPGVANQPQHF | TRBJ1-5 | - | many | TRBV15
TGTGCCAGCAGCTTAGGGCCGACGGGCAGTAAAGATCATACGCAGTATTTT | CASSLGPTGSKDHTQYF | TRBJ2-3 | - | many | TRBV7-8
TGTGCCAGCAGTTTAGCCCGAGGGAACACCGGGGAGCTGTTTTTT | CASSLARGNTGELFF | TRBJ2-2 | - | many | TRBV27
TGTGCCAGCAGTGAGTCTAGCGGGACTGGTGGGACCCAGTACTTC | CASSESSGTGGTQYF | TRBJ2-5 | TRBD2 | few | TRBV25-1
TGCAGCGCAGATGGGGGTATGGGCTATGGCTACACCTTC | CSADGGMGYGYTF | TRBJ1-2 | - | many | TRBV29-1
TGTGCCAGCAGAGAAGGGGGCTCGCAGTACTTC | CASREGGSQYF | TRBJ2-7 | TRBD1 | few | TRBV25-1
TGTGCCAGCAGCGTAGAGCGGGAGAACACCGGGGAGCTGTTTTTT | CASSVERENTGELFF | TRBJ2-2 | TRBD2 | many | TRBV9
TGTGCCAGCAGCCAAGAACCCCAGGGATTCTACGAGCAGTACTTC | CASSQEPQGFYEQYF | TRBJ2-7 | - | many | TRBV14
TGTGCCAGCAGCGTCTACCGGGACAGACAGTCTGGCGAGCAGTACTTC | CASSVYRDRQSGEQYF | TRBJ2-7 | TRBD1 | many | TRBV7-9
TGTGCCAGCAGTGGCGGGAGGTTCACAGATACGCAGTATTTT | CASSGGRFTDTQYF | TRBJ2-3 | TRBD2 | many | TRBV6-2/TRBV6-3
TGTGCCAGCATCCCAGCGGACAGCTCCTACAATGAGCAGTTCTTC | CASIPADSSYNEQFF | TRBJ2-1 | - | many | TRBV7-9
TGTGCCAGCAGCTTTGCTGGAGGTGCCTACAATGAGCAGTTCTTC | CASSFAGGAYNEQFF | TRBJ2-1 | - | - | TRBV7-9
TGCGCCAGCAGCCAAGTTCGAAGGGGGGGATCCCCCATGGGGACCCAGTACTTC | CASSQVRRGGSPMGTQYF | TRBJ2-5 | - | many | TRBV4-1
TGCGCCAGCAGTGAGTCGAATCCTCCCTACAATGAGCAGTTCTTC | CASSESNPPYNEQFF | TRBJ2-1 | - | many | TRBV10-2
TGCGCCAGCAGGAAGGAACTAGCGGAGAGCACAGATACGCAGTATTTT | CASRKELAESTDTQYF | TRBJ2-3 | TRBD2 | few | TRBV10-2
TGCAGTGCTAGAGATTTTCAGGGCAGGGAGTCTAGAGGCTACACCTTC | CSARDFQGRESRGYTF | TRBJ1-2 | - | many | TRBV20-1
TGTGCCAGCAGCTTCTTTGCGGGAGGTAACGAGCAGTACTTC | CASSFFAGGNEQYF | TRBJ2-7 | TRBD2 | many | TRBV7-9
TGCAGTGCCGCTAGCGGGAGGTCCGGGGAGCTGTTTTTT | CSAASGRSGELFF | TRBJ2-2 | TRBD2 | many | TRBV20-1
TGTGCCAGCAGCCAGGGGATAGCCGGGGAGCTGTTTTTT | CASSQGIAGELFF | TRBJ2-2 | - | - | TRBV14
TGCAGTGCTCCCGTCCAACAGGGGCCTAATGAAAAACTGTTTTTT | CSAPVQQGPNEKLFF | TRBJ1-4 | TRBD1 | many | TRBV20-1
TGTGCCAGCAGTGAACTCGAGTTTTCCTACGAGCAGTACTTC | CASSELEFSYEQYF | TRBJ2-7 | - | many | TRBV2
TGTGCCAGCACGAACAGGGTGGTTAACGAGCAGTACTTC | CASTNRVVNEQYF | TRBJ2-7 | - | - | TRBV2
TGTGCCAGCAGCCGGGCGCCGGGGACCGGGGAGCTGTTTTTT | CASSRAPGTGELFF | TRBJ2-2 | - | many | TRBV9
TGTGCCAGCAGTTTCGTCCGCGGAAATGAGCAGTTCTTC | CASSFVRGNEQFF | TRBJ2-1 | - | many | TRBV27
TGTGCCAGCAGTGAGGGAGAAGCTTTCTTT | CASSEGEAFF | TRBJ1-1 | - | many | TRBV2
TGCAGTGCATGGACTAGCGCGGAGCAGTACTTC | CSAWTSAEQYF | TRBJ2-7 | TRBD2 | many | TRBV20-1
TGTGCCAGCAGCCCGTGGGACCGCTCCTACGAGCAGTACTTC | CASSPWDRSYEQYF | TRBJ2-7 | - | many | TRBV7-9
TGTGCCAGCAGTTATCCGGGACTAGCGGGTTTGGGTGAGCAGTTCTTC | CASSYPGLAGLGEQFF | TRBJ2-1 | TRBD2 | many | TRBV12-3/TRBV12-4
TGTGCCAGCAGCTTAGGAGAACCGGGACCGCAAGCCTTC | CASSLGEPGPQAF | TRBJ1-2 | - | - | TRBV11-2
TGTGCCAGCACTCTAGCGGGAGGGCCGGGGAATGAGCAGTTCTTC | CASTLAGGPGNEQFF | TRBJ2-1 | TRBD2 | many | TRBV7-2
TGCAGCGTTGTAAGGTACCCAGAGACCCAGTACTTC | CSVVRYPETQYF | TRBJ2-5 | - | many | TRBV29-1
TGTGCCAGCAGCTTACCGCAGGGGGGAGTAGATACGCAGTATTTT | CASSLPQGGVDTQYF | TRBJ2-3 | - | - | TRBV11-3
TGTGCCAGCAGTTTATCCCCAGGGACGGTATTGAACACCGGGGAGCTGTTTTTT | CASSLSPGTVLNTGELFF | TRBJ2-2 | - | - | TRBV28
TGTGCCAGCAGTTCCTGGACAGGGAACGAGCAGTACTTC | CASSSWTGNEQYF | TRBJ2-7 | TRBD1 | many | TRBV12-3/TRBV12-4
TGCGCCAGCAGCTTGGGGCAGGGAGACACAGATACGCAGTATTTT | CASSLGQGDTDTQYF | TRBJ2-3 | - | many | TRBV5-1
TGTGCCAGCAGGAATCTAGCTTGGGGCCCCACAGATACGCAGTATTTT | CASRNLAWGPTDTQYF | TRBJ2-3 | - | many | TRBV27
TGTGCCAGCAGTAATACCGTCTCCTACGAGCAGTACTTC | CASSNTVSYEQYF | TRBJ2-7 | - | few | TRBV27
TGTGCCAGCAGCTTAGATAGTGTTTCGGGTTACCTTGAAGCTTTCTTT | CASSLDSVSGYLEAFF | TRBJ1-1 | - | many | TRBV7-9
TGCGCCAGCAGCCATACCAGCGGGGCCCAAGAGACCCAGTACTTC | CASSHTSGAQETQYF | TRBJ2-5 | TRBD2 | - | TRBV4-3
TGTGCCAGCAGCTTAGGGACAGGGGATACGCAGTATTTT | CASSLGTGDTQYF | TRBJ2-3 | TRBD1 | few | TRBV11-3
TGTGCCAGCAGCTTAGGTCCTCATAGCGGGAGTAAGCAGTATTTT | CASSLGPHSGSKQYF | TRBJ2-3 | TRBD2 | many | TRBV7-9
TGTGCCACCAGCAGCTACTTAGCGGGAGGCCTCGAGCAGTTCTTC | CATSSYLAGGLEQFF | TRBJ2-1 | TRBD2 | many | TRBV15